The entry that follows covers one T cell receptor (beta chain) sequence. Trimming shortened V by 7 bases and J by 4 bases, and 18 bases separated the two germline ends. CDR3 size: 15 residues. Germline V CDR1 and CDR2: MNHNY, SVGAGI (reference sequence). The data belong to a study of blood T cell repertoires in COVID-19. Study context: PBMCs, B-cell-depleted T cells, or T cells were the source of the cDNA or gDNA that made up the material.

In the source study's methods: Estimation of nucleated cell counts was performed using reference gene primer amplification. The assay was immunoSEQ multiplex PCR, and TCRdb's table has in-frame clones only and misses some. The V and J calls and clone size were taken over from that table, and D and trimming were inferred from the DNA. The data contain about 280,000 clones, roughly 85% of them singletons. V gene TRBV6-6 combines with J gene TRBJ2-3, with a possible D match to TRBD2 (7 bases). Sequenced sample: peripheral blood. This clonotype originated in a woman between 25 and 40 years old with active or convalescent COVID-19. This CDR3 is CASTGGGGVSDTQYF. The CDR3 bases are TGTGCCAGCACGGGGGGCGGGGGAGTCTCAGATACGCAGTATTTT.